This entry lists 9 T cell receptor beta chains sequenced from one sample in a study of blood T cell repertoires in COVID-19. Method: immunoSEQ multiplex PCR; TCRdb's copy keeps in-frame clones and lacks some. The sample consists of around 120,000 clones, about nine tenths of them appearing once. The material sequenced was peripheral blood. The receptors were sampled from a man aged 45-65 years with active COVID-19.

The CDR3 here is CATSDPTESTDTQYF. As DNA, the CDR3 is TGTGCCACCAGTGACCCTACAGAAAGCACAGATACGCAGTATTTT. This chain links TRBV24-1 with TRBJ2-3, with D uncertain. V lost 4 bases and J lost 0, with 10 bases in between. This CDR3 is 15 amino acids long. Germline V gives CDR1 KGHDR, CDR2 SFDVKD.

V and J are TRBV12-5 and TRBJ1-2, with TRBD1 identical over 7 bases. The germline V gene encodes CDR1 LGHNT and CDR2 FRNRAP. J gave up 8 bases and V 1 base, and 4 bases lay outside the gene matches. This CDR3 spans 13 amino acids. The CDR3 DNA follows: TGTGCTAGTGGTTTGGCCCGAGGGGGCGGCTACACCTTC. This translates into CASGLARGGGYTF.

The CDR3 loop reads CASSSGQANTEAFF. The CDR3 DNA sequence: TGTGCCAGCAGCTCGGGACAGGCGAACACTGAAGCTTTCTTT. The chain combines TRBV2 with TRBJ1-1; 8 nucleotides align to TRBD1. The V and J ends lost 6 bases and 1 base, in that order; junction bases with no gene match: 4. The CDR3 runs 14 residues. Germline CDR1 is SNHLY and CDR2 is FYNNEI.

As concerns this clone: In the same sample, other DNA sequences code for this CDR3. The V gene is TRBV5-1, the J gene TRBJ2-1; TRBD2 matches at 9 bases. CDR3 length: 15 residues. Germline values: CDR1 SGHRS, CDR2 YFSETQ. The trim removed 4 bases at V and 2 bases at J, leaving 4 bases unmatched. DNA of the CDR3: TGCGCCAGCAGCCCGGGACTAGCAACCTACAATGAGCAGTTCTTC. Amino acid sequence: CASSPGLATYNEQFF. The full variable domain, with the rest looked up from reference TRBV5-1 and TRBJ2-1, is KAGVTQTPRYLIKTRGQQVTLSCSPISGHRSVSWYQQTPGQGLQFLFEYFSETQRNKGNFPGRFSGRQFSNSRSEMNVSTLELGDSALYLCASSPGLATYNEQFFGPGTRLTVL.

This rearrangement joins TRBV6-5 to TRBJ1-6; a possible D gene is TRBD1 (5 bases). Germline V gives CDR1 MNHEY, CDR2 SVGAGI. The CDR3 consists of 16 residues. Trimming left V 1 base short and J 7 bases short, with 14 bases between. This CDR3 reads CASSYLGTFANSPLHF. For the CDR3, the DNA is TGTGCCAGCAGTTACTTAGGGACTTTCGCGAATTCACCCCTCCACTTT.

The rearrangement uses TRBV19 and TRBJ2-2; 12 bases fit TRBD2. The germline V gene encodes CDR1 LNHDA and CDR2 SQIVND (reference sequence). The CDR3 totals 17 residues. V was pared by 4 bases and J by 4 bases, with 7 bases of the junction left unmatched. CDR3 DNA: TGTGCCAGTAGTACGAGGACTAGCGGGGTTCGCACCGGGGAGCTGTTTTTT. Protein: CASSTRTSGVRTGELFF. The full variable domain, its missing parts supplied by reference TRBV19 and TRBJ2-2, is DGGITQSPKYLFRKEGQNVTLSCEQNLNHDAMYWYRQDPGQGLRLIYYSQIVNDFQKGDIAEGYSVSREKKESFPLTVTSAQKNPTAFYLCASSTRTSGVRTGELFFGEGSRLTVL.

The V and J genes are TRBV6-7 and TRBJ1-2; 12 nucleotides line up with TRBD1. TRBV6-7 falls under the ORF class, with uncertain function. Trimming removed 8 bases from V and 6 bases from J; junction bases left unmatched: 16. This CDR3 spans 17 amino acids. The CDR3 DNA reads TGTGCCAGCTCAGCTCTAGGGAGCCGGGACAGGGGGCATGGCTACACCTTC. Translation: CASSALGSRDRGHGYTF.

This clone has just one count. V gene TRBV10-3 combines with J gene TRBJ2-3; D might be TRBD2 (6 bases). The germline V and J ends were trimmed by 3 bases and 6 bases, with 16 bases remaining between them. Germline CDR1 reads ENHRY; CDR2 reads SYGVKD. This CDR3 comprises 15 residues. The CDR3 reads CAISDGTGVRDTQYF. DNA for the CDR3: TGTGCCATCAGTGACGGGACGGGAGTTAGGGATACGCAGTATTTT.

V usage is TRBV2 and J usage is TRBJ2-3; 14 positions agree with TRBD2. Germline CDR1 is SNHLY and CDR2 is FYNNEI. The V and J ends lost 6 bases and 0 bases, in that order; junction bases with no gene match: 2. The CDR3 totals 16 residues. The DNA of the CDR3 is TGTGCCAGCAGAGGACTAGCGGGAGGCAGCACAGATACGCAGTATTTT. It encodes CASRGLAGGSTDTQYF.